This section outlines one T cell receptor beta chain sequence together with its context. The antigen remains undetermined. The CDR3 is made up of 13 amino acids. The V and J ends lost 1 base and 11 bases respectively, with 9 bases between them. Germline CDR1 and CDR2: LGHDT and YNNKEL (reference sequence). The sample is drawn from a study of T cell responses to AZD1222 COVID-19 vaccine. This table comes from immunoSEQ multiplex PCR, and its TCRdb copy is limited to in-frame clones, with some not included. The sample comprises fewer than 120,000 clones, around 89% of which are singletons, and over 1.5% rests with the top ten. Study results and limitations: Baseline seropositivity characterized only a handful of AZD1222 recipients.

Sequencing was performed on peripheral blood, taken on day 0 of AZD1222 vaccination. The TCR comes from an adult in good health. The chain carries TRBV3-1 (or the pseudogene TRBV3-2) and TRBJ1-6; D uncertain. CDR3 bases: TGTGCCAGCAGCCAAGTTCGGCGGCCACCCCTCCACTTT. Protein sequence: CASSQVRRPPLHF.